This T cell receptor beta chain was sequenced for a study of CD8 T cells in ankylosing spondylitis. TCRdb reprocessed the 5' RACE reads via MiXCR and lists one record per CDR3 protein. This sample has approximately 340,000 distinct CDR3 sequences, with approximately 15% found just once. Germline V gives CDR1 KGHSH, CDR2 LQKENI. V trimming: 3 bases; J trimming: 5 bases; junction bases outside the gene matches: 4. The CDR3 has 13 residues. This clonotype was counted a few times. This clonotype was sampled from a male donor with ankylosing spondylitis or in good health (not recorded which). Sequenced sample: blood, either unsorted or a sorted T cell fraction (not recorded which). V usage is TRBV18 and J usage is TRBJ2-7; 7 bases align to TRBD1. The CDR3 sequence is CASSPSGQNEQYF. The DNA of the CDR3 is TGTGCCAGCTCACCCTCGGGACAGAACGAGCAGTACTTC.